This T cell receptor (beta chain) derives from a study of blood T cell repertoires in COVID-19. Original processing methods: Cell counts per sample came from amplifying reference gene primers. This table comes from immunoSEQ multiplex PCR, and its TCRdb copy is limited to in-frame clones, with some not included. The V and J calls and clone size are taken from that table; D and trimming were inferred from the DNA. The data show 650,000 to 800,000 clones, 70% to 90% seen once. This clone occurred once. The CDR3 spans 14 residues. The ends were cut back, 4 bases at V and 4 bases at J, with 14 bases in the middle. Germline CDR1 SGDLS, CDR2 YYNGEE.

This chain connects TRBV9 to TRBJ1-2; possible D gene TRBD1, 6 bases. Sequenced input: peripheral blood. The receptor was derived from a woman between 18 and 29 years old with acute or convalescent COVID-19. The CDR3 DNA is TGTGCCAGCAGCCCAGGACAGTCTTTCTATGGCTACACCTTC. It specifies CASSPGQSFYGYTF. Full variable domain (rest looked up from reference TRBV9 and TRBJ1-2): DSGVTQTPKHLITATGQRVTLRCSPRSGDLSVYWYQQSLDQGLQFLIQYYNGEERAKGNILERFSAQQFPDLHSELNLSSLELGDSALYFCASSPGQSFYGYTFGSGTRLTVV.